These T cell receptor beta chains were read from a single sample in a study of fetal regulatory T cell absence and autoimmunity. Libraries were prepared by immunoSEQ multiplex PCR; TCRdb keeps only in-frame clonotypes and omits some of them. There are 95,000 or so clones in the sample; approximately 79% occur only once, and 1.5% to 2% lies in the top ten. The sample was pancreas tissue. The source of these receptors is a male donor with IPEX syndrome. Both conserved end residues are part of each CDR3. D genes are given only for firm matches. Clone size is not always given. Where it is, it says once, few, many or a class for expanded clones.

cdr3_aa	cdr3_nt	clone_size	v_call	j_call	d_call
CASSVFGSYNSPLHF	TGTGCCAGCAGCGTATTCGGCTCCTATAATTCACCCCTCCACTTT	NA	TRBV9	TRBJ1-6	NA
CASSIEDNNYGYTF	TGTGCCAGTAGTATAGAGGACAATAACTATGGCTACACCTTC	NA	TRBV19	TRBJ1-2	NA
CASSMLGTANTEAFF	TGTGCCAGTAGTATGCTGGGGACAGCGAACACTGAAGCTTTCTTT	once	TRBV19	TRBJ1-1	TRBD1
CSAAGFPKNIQYF	TGCAGCGCTGCGGGATTTCCCAAAAACATTCAGTACTTC	NA	TRBV29-1	TRBJ2-4	NA
CASSYSGETQYF	TGTGCCAGCAGTTACTCGGGGGAGACCCAGTACTTC	once	TRBV6-6	TRBJ2-5	NA
CASSARGVSQRDLYNEQFF	TGCGCCAGCAGCGCCCGGGGTGTGAGTCAGCGGGATCTCTACAATGAGCAGTTCTTC	NA	TRBV5-1	TRBJ2-1	TRBD2
CASSPGPEFYGYTF	TGTGCCAGCAGCCCCGGGCCAGAATTCTATGGCTACACCTTC	NA	TRBV9	TRBJ1-2	NA
CASSPQGNYGYTF	TGCGCCAGCAGCCCCCAGGGTAACTATGGCTACACCTTC	NA	TRBV4-3	TRBJ1-2	NA
CASSEATGLAATGELFF	TGTGCCAGCAGTGAAGCAACAGGACTAGCGGCCACCGGGGAGCTGTTTTTT	large	TRBV6-1	TRBJ2-2	TRBD2
CASSVSGGRYNEQFF	TGTGCCAGCAGCGTAAGCGGGGGGCGATACAATGAGCAGTTCTTC	NA	TRBV9	TRBJ2-1	TRBD2
CASSTGQGRYNEQFF	TGTGCCAGCAGCACCGGACAGGGTCGTTACAATGAGCAGTTCTTC	NA	TRBV5-6	TRBJ2-1	TRBD1
CASSPLISGNTIYF	TGTGCCAGCAGCCCACTGATCTCTGGAAACACCATATATTTT	NA	TRBV9	TRBJ1-3	NA
CAWSPASNQPQHF	TGTGCCTGGAGTCCAGCTAGCAATCAGCCCCAGCATTTT	NA	TRBV30	TRBJ1-5	NA
CASSPPWRITPYGYTF	TGTGCCAGCTCACCACCGTGGCGGATTACTCCCTATGGCTACACCTTC	once	TRBV18	TRBJ1-2	NA
CASALTVLSYNEQFF	TGTGCCAGCGCTCTGACAGTTCTCTCCTACAATGAGCAGTTCTTC	NA	TRBV27	TRBJ2-1	NA
CASSPRQGAGQPQHF	TGTGCCAGCAGTCCCCGACAGGGGGCGGGTCAGCCCCAGCATTTT	few	TRBV6-5	TRBJ1-5	TRBD1
CASQSSPDNEKLFF	TGTGCCAGCCAATCGAGCCCAGACAATGAAAAACTGTTTTTT	once	TRBV2	TRBJ1-4	NA
CASSYGNEQFF	TGTGCCAGCAGTTACGGCAATGAGCAGTTCTTC	NA	TRBV6-5	TRBJ2-1	NA
CASRREGMNTEAFF	TGTGCCAGTAGGAGGGAGGGAATGAACACTGAAGCTTTCTTT	few	TRBV19	TRBJ1-1	NA
CASSPEAGRLNTIYF	TGTGCCAGCAGCCCCGAGGCGGGCCGCCTAAACACCATATATTTT	NA	TRBV7-9	TRBJ1-3	NA
CASSEGNQPQHF	TGTGCCAGCAGTGAAGGGAATCAGCCCCAGCATTTT	few	TRBV6-1	TRBJ1-5	NA
CASSLPTGFYEQYF	TGTGCCAGCAGCTTACCGACAGGATTCTACGAGCAGTACTTC	NA	TRBV7-8	TRBJ2-7	NA
CASSGGTSVETQYF	TGCGCCAGCAGCGGTGGGACTAGCGTGGAGACCCAGTACTTC	few	TRBV5-1	TRBJ2-5	TRBD2
CASRGSYNEQFF	TGTGCCAGCAGGGGGTCCTACAATGAGCAGTTCTTC	NA	TRBV7-2	TRBJ2-1	NA
CASSPLTYMNTEAFF	TGTGCCAGCAGCCCCCTTACATATATGAACACTGAAGCTTTCTTT	NA	TRBV9	TRBJ1-1	NA
CASSPGLAGNTDTQYF	TGCGCCAGCAGCCCAGGACTAGCGGGAAACACAGATACGCAGTATTTT	NA	TRBV5-1	TRBJ2-3	TRBD2
CASSSYTGTNYGYTF	TGTGCCAGCAGTTCCTATACAGGGACTAACTATGGCTACACCTTC	NA	TRBV6-5	TRBJ1-2	NA
CASSQGPYNEKLFF	TGTGCCAGCAGCCAAGGGCCTTATAATGAAAAACTGTTTTTT	once	TRBV14	TRBJ1-4	NA
CASSSTKGATNEKLFF	TGTGCCAGCAGCTCAACTAAGGGAGCAACTAATGAAAAACTGTTTTTT	NA	TRBV5-8	TRBJ1-4	NA
CASSVSRGSTDTQYF	TGTGCCAGCAGCGTATCCAGGGGGAGCACAGATACGCAGTATTTT	NA	TRBV9	TRBJ2-3	TRBD1
CASSAGLANTGELFF	TGTGCCAGCAGCGCGGGACTAGCGAACACCGGGGAGCTGTTTTTT	few	TRBV5-4	TRBJ2-2	TRBD2
CASSHPRGSNVLTF	TGTGCCAGCAGTCACCCCAGGGGGTCCAACGTCCTGACTTTC	NA	TRBV2	TRBJ2-6	TRBD1
CASSRTGEGYTF	TGTGCCAGCAGCCGGACAGGAGAAGGCTACACCTTC	once	TRBV4-2	TRBJ1-2	TRBD1
CAISALAGGPGELFF	TGTGCCATCAGTGCCCTAGCGGGGGGGCCCGGGGAGCTGTTTTTT	NA	TRBV10-3	TRBJ2-2	TRBD2
CASSLPRGEDTEAFF	TGTGCCAGCAGCTTACCCCGGGGGGAGGACACTGAAGCTTTCTTT	NA	TRBV11-2	TRBJ1-1	NA
CASSAPLAGLAKNIQYF	TGCGCCAGCAGTGCCCCACTAGCGGGCTTAGCCAAAAACATTCAGTACTTC	NA	TRBV10-2	TRBJ2-4	TRBD2
CASLHRDRGRNEQFF	TGTGCCAGCCTCCACCGGGACAGGGGGCGGAATGAGCAGTTCTTC	NA	TRBV2	TRBJ2-1	TRBD1
CASSVATGRGVQYF	TGTGCCAGCAGCGTAGCTACGGGACGGGGTGTGCAGTATTTT	few	TRBV9	TRBJ2-3	NA
CASSDRLYEQYF	TGTGCCAGTAGTGACAGACTCTACGAGCAGTACTTC	NA	TRBV19	TRBJ2-7	NA
CASSLVAGQVNTEAFF	TGCGCCAGCAGCTTGGTAGCGGGACAGGTGAACACTGAAGCTTTCTTT	NA	TRBV5-1	TRBJ1-1	TRBD1
CASSYGGAKNIQYF	TGTGCCAGCAGTTACGGAGGGGCCAAAAACATTCAGTACTTC	NA	TRBV27	TRBJ2-4	NA